This TCR beta chain was captured in a study of T cell responses to AZD1222 COVID-19 vaccine. Study-wide points: Clonal diversity was possibly underestimated, and white British individuals and females predominated among donors.

In regard to this clone: Its antigen is unknown.

The V gene's germline CDR1 is SGHAT and CDR2 FQNNGV. V was pared by 0 bases and J by 7 bases, with 5 bases of the junction left unmatched. The CDR3 covers 14 residues. Assay: immunoSEQ multiplex PCR; the TCRdb copy retains only in-frame clones and omits some. The sample yields around 190,000 clones, approximately 90% seen once. The chain joins TRBV11-2 to TRBJ2-7; TRBD1 agrees at 8 bases. Sequencing used peripheral blood, obtained 28 days after the second AZD1222 dose. The clonotype originates from an adult who received the AZD1222 COVID-19 vaccine. This chain's CDR3 is CASSLDRGRREQYF. Written as DNA, the CDR3 is TGTGCCAGCAGCTTAGACAGGGGGCGGCGGGAGCAGTACTTC.